These 8 T cell receptor beta chains came from one sample sequenced in a study of blood T cell repertoires in COVID-19. Some clones are missing from TCRdb's copy, which holds only in-frame ones; the method was immunoSEQ multiplex PCR. Here the sample spans 180,000 or so clones, around 87% being singletons. The sequencing input was peripheral blood. The receptors originated from a man aged 35-49 years with active or convalescent COVID-19.

The V gene is TRBV28, the J gene TRBJ2-4; TRBD1 matches at 10 bases. The junction had 12 bases not matched to a gene; V was cut back by 5 bases and J by 8 bases. This CDR3 comprises 16 residues. Germline V gives CDR1 MDHEN, CDR2 SYDVKM. The CDR3 is CASSPRGGQGLYIQYF. Written as DNA, the CDR3 is TGTGCCAGCAGTCCCCGAGGGGGACAGGGGTTATACATTCAGTACTTC.

The chain employs TRBV6-1 and TRBJ2-7; TRBD1 might be the D (6 bases). CDR3 size: 14 residues. CDR1 MNHNS and CDR2 SASEGT come from the germline V gene. V lost 2 bases, J lost 3 bases, and 11 bases lay in between. This chain's CDR3 is CASSEWTDSYEQYF. CDR3 nucleotide sequence: TGTGCCAGCAGTGAATGGACAGATAGCTACGAGCAGTACTTC.

V gene TRBV6-1 combines with J gene TRBJ1-4, with TRBD1 as a possible D gene (5 bases). Germline lookup yields CDR1 MNHNS and CDR2 SASEGT. This CDR3 is 15 amino acids long. Trimming removed 2 bases at V and 8 bases at J, with 15 bases between. The CDR3 DNA reads TGTGCCAGCAGTGAAAGGGGTTCTATGGTCGAAAAACTGTTTTTT. This translates into CASSERGSMVEKLFF.

The rearrangement joins TRBV6-5 to TRBJ1-2; 7 positions agree with TRBD1. The CDR3 extends over 15 amino acids. Germline CDR1 and CDR2: MNHEY and SVGAGI. V gave up 6 bases and J gave up 3 bases; unmatched junction bases: 10. The CDR3 here is CASRPFGGTDYGYTF. CDR3 nucleotide sequence: TGTGCCAGCAGACCTTTTGGGGGGACAGACTATGGCTACACCTTC.

The chain couples TRBV2 to TRBJ1-5; D possibly corresponds to TRBD1 (5 bases). Germline assignment: CDR1 SNHLY and CDR2 FYNNEI. CDR3 size: 14 residues. Trimming shortened V by 6 bases and J by 9 bases, and 18 bases separated the two germline ends. CDR3 residues: CASSEGLLPVPQHF. The CDR3 region has the DNA TGTGCCAGCAGCGAGGGACTCCTCCCGGTGCCCCAGCATTTT.

This clone has only one observation. The V call is TRBV7-8, the J call TRBJ1-5; D gene unclear. Germline V gene lookup returns CDR1 SGHVS and CDR2 FQNEAQ. CDR3 size: 14 residues. Trimming took off 4 bases at V and 1 base at J, with 8 bases between the two ends. The CDR3 loop reads CASSSYWSNQPQHF. DNA for the CDR3: TGTGCCAGCAGCTCCTATTGGAGCAATCAGCCCCAGCATTTT.

The J gene is TRBJ1-1, the V gene TRBV3-1 (or the pseudogene TRBV3-2); D ambiguous. Germline V lookup: CDR1 LGHDT, CDR2 YNNKEL (reference sequence). Trimming stripped 4 bases from V and 6 bases from J, with 12 bases between. The CDR3 totals 13 residues. This CDR3 reads CASSPSLRAEAFF. The DNA for the CDR3 is TGTGCCAGCAGCCCATCCCTACGGGCTGAAGCTTTCTTT.

The chain recombines TRBV30 with TRBJ1-2; 10 bases match TRBD1. Germline loops: CDR1 GTSNPN, CDR2 SVGIG (reference sequence). V dropped 3 bases and J dropped 4; count of bases not matched to a gene: 2. The CDR3 totals 13 residues. The CDR3 DNA reads as TGTGCCTGGAGGGGGACAGGGGTCTATGGCTACACCTTC. This gives the protein CAWRGTGVYGYTF.